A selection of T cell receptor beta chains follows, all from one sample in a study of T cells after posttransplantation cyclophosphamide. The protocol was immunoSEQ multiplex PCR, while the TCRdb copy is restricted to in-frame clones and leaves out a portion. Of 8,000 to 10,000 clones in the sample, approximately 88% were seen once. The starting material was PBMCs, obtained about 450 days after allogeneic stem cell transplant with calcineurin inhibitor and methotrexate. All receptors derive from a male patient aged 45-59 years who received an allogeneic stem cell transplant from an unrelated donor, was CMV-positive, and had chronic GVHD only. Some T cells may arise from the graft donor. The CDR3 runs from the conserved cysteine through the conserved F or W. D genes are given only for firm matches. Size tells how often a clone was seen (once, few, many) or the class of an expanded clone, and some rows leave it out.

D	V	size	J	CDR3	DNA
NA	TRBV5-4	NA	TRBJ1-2	CASSAGYGYTF	TGTGCCAGCAGCGCCGGCTATGGCTACACCTTC
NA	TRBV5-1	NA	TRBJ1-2	CASTETGGAHYGYTF	TGCGCCAGCACCGAGACGGGGGGCGCCCACTATGGCTACACCTTC
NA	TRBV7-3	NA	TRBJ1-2	CASSLAHGSNYGYTF	TGTGCCAGCAGCTTAGCGCACGGTTCTAACTATGGCTACACCTTC
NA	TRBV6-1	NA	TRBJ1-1	CASKRDMNTEAFF	TGTGCCAGCAAGAGGGATATGAACACTGAAGCTTTCTTT
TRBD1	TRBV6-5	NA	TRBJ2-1	CASRPGQAPYNEQFF	TGTGCCAGCAGACCCGGACAGGCCCCCTACAATGAGCAGTTCTTC
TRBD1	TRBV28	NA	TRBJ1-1	CASSPGTGGTEAFF	TGTGCCAGCAGTCCCGGGACAGGGGGCACTGAAGCTTTCTTT
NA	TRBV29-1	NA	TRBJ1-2	CSVAGINYGYTF	TGCAGCGTTGCGGGGATTAACTATGGCTACACCTTC
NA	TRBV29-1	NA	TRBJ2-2	CSVDFGSNTGELFF	TGCAGCGTTGATTTCGGTTCAAACACCGGGGAGCTGTTTTTT
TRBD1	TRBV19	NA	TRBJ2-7	CASSTDRGAYEQYF	TGTGCCAGTAGTACTGACAGGGGAGCCTACGAGCAGTACTTC
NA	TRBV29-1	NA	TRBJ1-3	CSVVSSGNTIYF	TGCAGCGTTGTGAGCTCTGGAAACACCATATATTTT
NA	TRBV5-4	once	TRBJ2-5	CASSLAGGEETQYF	TGTGCCAGCAGCTTGGCCGGGGGTGAAGAGACCCAGTACTTC
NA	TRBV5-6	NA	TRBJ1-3	CASSFQNTIYF	TGTGCCAGCAGCTTCCAGAACACCATATATTTT
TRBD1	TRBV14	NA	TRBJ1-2	CASSLTGSGYTF	TGTGCCAGCAGCCTGACAGGGTCCGGCTACACCTTC
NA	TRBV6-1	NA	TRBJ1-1	CASSIQRAGTEAFF	TGTGCCAGCAGTATTCAACGAGCTGGCACTGAAGCTTTCTTT
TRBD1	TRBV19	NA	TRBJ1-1	CASSIARGHTEAFF	TGTGCCAGTAGTATAGCCAGGGGGCACACTGAAGCTTTCTTT
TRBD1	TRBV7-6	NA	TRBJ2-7	CASSLEQGWNEQYF	TGTGCCAGCAGCTTAGAACAGGGGTGGAACGAGCAGTACTTC
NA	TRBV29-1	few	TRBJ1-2	CSVEGFPGIYGYTF	TGCAGCGTTGAAGGGTTTCCAGGAATCTATGGCTACACCTTC
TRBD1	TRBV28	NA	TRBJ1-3	CASSYPGQGHAPSGNTIYF	TGTGCCAGCAGTTATCCGGGACAGGGGCACGCTCCCTCTGGAAACACCATATATTTT
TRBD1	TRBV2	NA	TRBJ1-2	CASSEWAGGGYGYTF	TGTGCCAGCAGTGAATGGGCAGGGGGCGGCTATGGCTACACCTTC
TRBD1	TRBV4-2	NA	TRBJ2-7	CASSQGTGELYEQYF	TGTGCCAGCAGCCAAGGGACAGGGGAGCTATACGAGCAGTACTTC
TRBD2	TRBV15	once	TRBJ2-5	CATSRESGLAEETQYF	TGTGCCACCAGCAGAGAATCGGGACTAGCGGAAGAGACCCAGTACTTC
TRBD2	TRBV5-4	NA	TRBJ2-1	CASTNQLTSGASLFF	TGTGCCAGCACCAATCAGTTGACTAGCGGGGCCTCTCTGTTCTTC
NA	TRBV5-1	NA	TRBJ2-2	CASSDLAAPGTGELFF	TGCGCCAGCAGCGATCTAGCAGCCCCGGGCACCGGGGAGCTGTTTTTT
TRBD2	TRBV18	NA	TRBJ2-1	CASSPPTGLAGNEQFF	TGTGCCAGCTCACCACCGACCGGACTAGCGGGAAATGAGCAGTTCTTC
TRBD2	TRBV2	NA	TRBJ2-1	CASTLGGNEQFF	TGTGCCAGCACCCTCGGGGGGAATGAGCAGTTCTTC
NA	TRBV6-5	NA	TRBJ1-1	CASSQTAPNTEAFF	TGTGCCAGCAGCCAGACAGCGCCGAACACTGAAGCTTTCTTT
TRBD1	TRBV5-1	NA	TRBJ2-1	CASSGTTGGYNEQFF	TGCGCCAGCAGCGGAACTACAGGGGGGTACAATGAGCAGTTCTTC